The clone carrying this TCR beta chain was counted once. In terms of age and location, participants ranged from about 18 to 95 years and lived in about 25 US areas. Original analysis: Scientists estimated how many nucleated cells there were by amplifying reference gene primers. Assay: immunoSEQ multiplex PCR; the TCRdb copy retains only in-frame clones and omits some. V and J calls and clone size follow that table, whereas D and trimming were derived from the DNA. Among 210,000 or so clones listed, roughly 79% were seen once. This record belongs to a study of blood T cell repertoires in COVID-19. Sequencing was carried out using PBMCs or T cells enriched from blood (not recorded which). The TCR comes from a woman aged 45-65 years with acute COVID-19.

In DNA form, the CDR3 reads TGTGCCAGCAGCTTAAGCGGGCGGGAGGACAGGGGGGTCTCCACCTTC. Translation gives CASSLSGREDRGVSTF. The chain combines TRBV7-2 with TRBJ1-2; 10 bases are a match to TRBD1. Germline trimming cut 2 bases from V and 13 bases from J; bases unmatched to any gene: 16. Germline V gives CDR1 SGHTA, CDR2 FQGNSA. This CDR3 is built from 16 residues. Supplemented by reference TRBV7-2 and TRBJ1-2, the full variable domain reads GAGVSQSPSNKVTEKGKDVELRCDPISGHTALYWYRQSLGQGLEFLIYFQGNSAPDKSGLPSDRFSAERTGGSVSTLTIQRTQQEDSAVYLCASSLSGREDRGVSTFGSGTRLTVV.